Below are 20 T cell receptor beta chains sequenced from a single sample in a study of STAT5B mutations in CD4+ large granular lymphocyte leukemia (dated by TCRdb to the early 2020s). Library method: the immunoSEQ multiplex PCR assay. The table was pulled from immuneACCESS by TCRdb, which kept in-frame rearrangements only. Such tables lose some clones; where checked, under half of the loss comes from unresolved V genes, and the rest has no known cause. This sample comprises fewer than 40,000 clones, roughly four fifths of them detected only once. Of the sample, 2% to 3% falls within the top ten clones. The sequencing input was CD4+ T cells from blood buffy coats. These receptors were obtained from a human donor in good health.

This clone appeared a few times. The CDR3 is CASSGGTSGSTGYEQYF. CDR3 in DNA: TGTGCCAGCAGCGGAGGGACTAGCGGGAGCACCGGCTACGAGCAGTACTTC. V gene TRBV5-4 combines with J gene TRBJ2-7, with 14 nucleotides matching TRBD2. V trimming: 4 bases; J trimming: 3 bases; junction bases outside the gene matches: 9. The CDR3 is made up of 17 amino acids. Per the germline V gene, CDR1 is SGHNT and CDR2 is YYREEE (reference sequence).

This clone was recorded once. This sequence joins TRBV7-8 and TRBJ1-4, with a tentative D call TRBD1 (5 bases). The CDR3 runs to 16 residues. Looked up from germline, CDR1 is SGHVS and CDR2 is FQNEAQ. Between the trimmed V and J ends, which lost 5 bases and 0 bases, there was a span of 13 bases. DNA for the CDR3: TGTGCCAGCAGCGCGGCGAGGGGCGCAACTAATGAAAAACTGTTTTTT. Its protein is CASSAARGATNEKLFF.

The chain recombines TRBV9 with TRBJ1-2; tentatively, D is TRBD1 (5 bases). This CDR3 is 17 amino acids long. The germline CDR1 and CDR2 sequences are SGDLS and YYNGEE. V lost 4 bases to trimming and J lost 0 bases, with 19 bases between them. The CDR3 DNA follows: TGTGCCAGCAGCCTGAGACCGACAGCGCCTACTAACTATGGCTACACCTTC. Protein sequence: CASSLRPTAPTNYGYTF.

V and J are TRBV7-2 and TRBJ1-2; maybe TRBD1 (5 bases). Germline loops: CDR1 SGHTA, CDR2 FQGNSA. Trimming removed 3 bases from V and 0 bases from J, with 14 bases in between. The CDR3 is 16 residues long. As DNA, the CDR3 is TGTGCCAGCAGCTTTAAGGCGGACACACCTAACTATGGCTACACCTTC. It codes for CASSFKADTPNYGYTF.

V usage is TRBV7-8 and J usage is TRBJ2-7; weak D call: TRBD1 (5 bases). CDR1 and CDR2 (germline): SGHVS, FQNEAQ. This CDR3 is built from 15 residues. V lost 5 bases and J 2 bases, leaving 16 bases between the germline ends. Here the CDR3 reads CASSPIQGRTYEQYF. The CDR3 region has the DNA TGTGCCAGCAGCCCCATTCAGGGCCGTACCTACGAGCAGTACTTC.

The V and J genes are TRBV5-4 and TRBJ1-6; TRBD1 matches at 7 bases. V dropped 0 bases and J dropped 6; count of bases not matched to a gene: 3. Germline values: CDR1 SGHNT, CDR2 YYREEE (reference sequence). The CDR3 loop spans 15 amino acids. CDR3 in amino acids: CASSLAPGGNSPLHF. CDR3 sequence (DNA): TGTGCCAGCAGCTTGGCGCCAGGGGGTAATTCACCCCTCCACTTT.

The chain links TRBV27 to TRBJ2-7; D is perhaps TRBD1 (6 bases). V lost 5 bases and J lost 0, with 14 bases in between. The germline CDR1 and CDR2 sequences are MNHEY and SMNVEV (reference sequence). The CDR3 spans 15 residues. The CDR3 sequence: CASSTRDTSSYEQYF. Written as DNA, the CDR3 is TGTGCCAGCAGTACCCGGGACACGAGCTCCTACGAGCAGTACTTC.

The V gene is TRBV5-4, the J gene TRBJ2-1; tentative D call: TRBD2 (6 bases). V lost 3 bases, J lost 7 bases, and 20 bases lay in between. The CDR3 is 16 amino acids. Germline CDR1 is SGHNT and CDR2 is YYREEE (reference sequence). The CDR3 DNA reads TGTGCCAGCAGCTGGGGAGGCTTAGGGCGCGGGAATGAGCAGTTCTTC. As protein: CASSWGGLGRGNEQFF.

This chain joins TRBV9 and TRBJ2-5, with no clear D. The germline V gene encodes CDR1 SGDLS and CDR2 YYNGEE. This CDR3 is 14 amino acids long. V was cut by 4 bases and J by 1 base, with 11 bases left in between. In DNA, the CDR3 is TGTGCCAGCAGCTTCGGACCGGTCCAAGAGACCCAGTACTTC. It codes for CASSFGPVQETQYF.

The chain has TRBV2 and TRBJ1-5; D gene unclear. V shed 7 bases and J shed 1 base, with 8 bases lying between them. From germline, CDR1 is SNHLY and CDR2 FYNNEI. The CDR3 covers 13 residues. The DNA of the CDR3 is TGTGCCAGCATGGAAGAAAGCAATCAGCCCCAGCATTTT. Translating it yields CASMEESNQPQHF.

Only a few counts were recorded for this clone. The chain links TRBV2 to TRBJ1-1; no firm D call. Deletions cut 5 bases from V and 9 bases from J, with 10 bases between. CDR3 size: 11 residues. CDR1 and CDR2 (germline): SNHLY, FYNNEI. CDR3 protein: CASSSFAQAFF. The CDR3 DNA sequence: TGTGCCAGCAGTTCCTTCGCCCAAGCTTTCTTT.

The count of this clone is one. This chain uses TRBV5-4 with TRBJ2-7; 7 positions agree with TRBD1. This CDR3 has 17 residues. J was trimmed by 3 bases and V by 1 base; bases with no gene match: 13. From germline, CDR1 is SGHNT and CDR2 YYREEE (reference sequence). The CDR3 is CASSLMSTRQGSYEQYF. CDR3 sequence (DNA): TGTGCCAGCAGCTTGATGTCCACTAGACAGGGAAGCTACGAGCAGTACTTC. Combining the CDR3 with reference TRBV5-4 and TRBJ2-7 gives the whole variable domain ETGVTQSPTHLIKTRGQQVTLRCSSQSGHNTVSWYQQALGQGPQFIFQYYREEENGRGNFPPRFSGLQFPNYSSELNVNALELDDSALYLCASSLMSTRQGSYEQYFGPGTRLTVT.

The chain is built from TRBV14 and TRBJ2-7; no reliable D call. With 1 base removed from V and 4 bases from J, the gap between germline ends came to 11 bases. The germline CDR1 and CDR2 sequences are SGHDN and FVKESK. The CDR3 has 14 residues. CDR3 sequence reads: CASSQGGISYEQYF. In DNA, the CDR3 is TGTGCCAGCAGCCAAGGGGGAATTTCGTACGAGCAGTACTTC.

The rearrangement links TRBV5-5 to TRBJ2-7, with 7 positions matching TRBD1. Germline-derived CDR1 and CDR2 are SGHKS and YYEKEE (reference sequence). The V and J ends lost 4 bases and 4 bases, in that order; junction bases with no gene match: 17. The CDR3 runs to 17 residues. CDR3 region: CASSAIIQGNNVYEQYF. In DNA form, the CDR3 reads TGTGCCAGCAGCGCAATCATACAGGGGAACAATGTTTACGAGCAGTACTTC.

This chain connects TRBV18 to TRBJ1-1; weak D call: TRBD1 (5 bases). CDR3 length: 14 amino acids. Germline V gene lookup returns CDR1 KGHSH and CDR2 LQKENI. V was clipped by 2 bases and J by 4 bases, with 11 bases between them. CDR3 protein: CASSPLGEGTEAFF. As DNA, the CDR3 is TGTGCCAGCTCACCATTAGGGGAAGGCACTGAAGCTTTCTTT.

The chain carries TRBV5-5 and TRBJ1-4, with D unclear. This CDR3 region has 15 residues. Germline V lookup: CDR1 SGHKS, CDR2 YYEKEE (reference sequence). The V gene lost 1 base and the J gene lost 0 bases, with 7 bases spanning the gap. The CDR3 loop reads CASSLLVSTNEKLFF. The CDR3 DNA reads as TGTGCCAGCAGCTTGCTCGTCTCAACTAATGAAAAACTGTTTTTT.

The rearrangement uses TRBV11-3 and TRBJ2-7; 8 bases map to TRBD2. With V trimmed by 5 bases and J by 3 bases, 9 bases remained unmatched. This CDR3 is built from 15 residues. From germline, CDR1 is SGHNT and CDR2 YENEEA. The CDR3 spells CASSHSWAGGYEQYF. The CDR3 DNA sequence: TGTGCCAGCAGCCATTCCTGGGCGGGAGGCTACGAGCAGTACTTC.

V gene TRBV27 combines with J gene TRBJ1-6, with a possible D match to TRBD1 (5 bases). V lost 1 base and J 0 bases, leaving 13 bases between the germline ends. Germline V gene data show CDR1 as MNHEY and CDR2 as SMNVEV (reference sequence). The CDR3 spans 18 residues. CDR3 DNA sequence: TGTGCCAGCAGTTTATTTTGGGGGGGGAGCTCCTATAATTCACCCCTCCACTTT. Translation: CASSLFWGGSSYNSPLHF.

The chain has TRBV6-4 and TRBJ2-1, with 9 bases identical to TRBD2. CDR3 length equals 14 residues. Trimming took 8 bases from V and 7 from J; bases not matched to a gene: 9. Germline CDR1 reads MRHNA; CDR2 reads SNTAGT. The CDR3 DNA follows: TGTGCCAGCGCACGCGGGAGGGCCAGTAATGAGCAGTTCTTC. As protein: CASARGRASNEQFF.

J is TRBJ1-4 and V is TRBV25-1; D unresolved. Trimming shortened V by 3 bases and J by 0 bases, and 8 bases separated the two germline ends. Germline V gives CDR1 MGHDK, CDR2 SYGVNS. The length of the CDR3 is 15 residues. For the CDR3, the DNA is TGTGCCAGCAGTGATACGGGCGCAACTAATGAAAAACTGTTTTTT. This translates into CASSDTGATNEKLFF.